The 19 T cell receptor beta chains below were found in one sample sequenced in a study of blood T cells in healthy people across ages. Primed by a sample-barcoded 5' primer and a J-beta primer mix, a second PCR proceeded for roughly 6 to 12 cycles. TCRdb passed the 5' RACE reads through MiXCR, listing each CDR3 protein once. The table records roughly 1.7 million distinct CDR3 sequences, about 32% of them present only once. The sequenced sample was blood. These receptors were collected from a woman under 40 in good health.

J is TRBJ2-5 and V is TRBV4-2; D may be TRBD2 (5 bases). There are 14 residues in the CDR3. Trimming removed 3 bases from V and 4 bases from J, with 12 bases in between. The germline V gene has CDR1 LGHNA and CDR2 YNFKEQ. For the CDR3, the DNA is TGTGCCAGCAGCCATGGGTTTGAGGGAGAGACCCAGTACTTC. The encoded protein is CASSHGFEGETQYF.

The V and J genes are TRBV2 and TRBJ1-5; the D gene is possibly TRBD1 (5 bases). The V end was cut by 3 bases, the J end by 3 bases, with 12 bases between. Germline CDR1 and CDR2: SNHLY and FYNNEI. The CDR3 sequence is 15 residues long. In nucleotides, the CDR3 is TGTGCCAGCAGTGAGTTTGAACAGGTCAATCAGCCCCAGCATTTT. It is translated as CASSEFEQVNQPQHF.

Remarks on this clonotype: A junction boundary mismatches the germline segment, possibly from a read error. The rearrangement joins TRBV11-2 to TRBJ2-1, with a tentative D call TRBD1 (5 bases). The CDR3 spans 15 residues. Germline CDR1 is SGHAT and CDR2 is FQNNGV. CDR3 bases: TGTGCCAGCAGCTTAGTAGGGGTATCCTGCAATGAGCAGTTCTTC. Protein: CASSLVGVSCNEQFF.

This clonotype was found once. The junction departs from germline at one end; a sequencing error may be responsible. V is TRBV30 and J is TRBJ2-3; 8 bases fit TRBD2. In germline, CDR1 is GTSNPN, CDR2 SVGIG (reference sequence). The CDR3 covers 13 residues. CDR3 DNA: TGTGCCTGGACGCGGGGGGTCACAGAGACGCAGTATTTT. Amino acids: CAWTRGVTETQYF.

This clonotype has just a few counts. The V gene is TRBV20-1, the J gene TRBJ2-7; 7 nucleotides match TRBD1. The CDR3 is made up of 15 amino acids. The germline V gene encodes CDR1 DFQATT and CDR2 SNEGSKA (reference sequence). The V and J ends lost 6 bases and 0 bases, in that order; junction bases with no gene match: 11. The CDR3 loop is CSAKGALVHSYEQYF. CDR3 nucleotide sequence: TGCAGTGCCAAGGGGGCGCTAGTGCACTCCTACGAGCAGTACTTC.

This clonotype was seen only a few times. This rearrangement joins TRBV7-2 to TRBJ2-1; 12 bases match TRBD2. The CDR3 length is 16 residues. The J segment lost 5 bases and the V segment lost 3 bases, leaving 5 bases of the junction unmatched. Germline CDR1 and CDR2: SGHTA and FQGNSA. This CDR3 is CASSFLLAGGNNEQFF. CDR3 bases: TGTGCCAGCAGCTTCCTTCTAGCGGGAGGGAACAATGAGCAGTTCTTC.

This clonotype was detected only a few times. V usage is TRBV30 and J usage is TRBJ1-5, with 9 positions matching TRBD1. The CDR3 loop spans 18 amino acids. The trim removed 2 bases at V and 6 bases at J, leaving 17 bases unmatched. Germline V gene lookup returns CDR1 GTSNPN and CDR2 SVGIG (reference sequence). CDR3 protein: CAWSPNHPGTGFGQPQHF. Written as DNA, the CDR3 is TGTGCCTGGAGTCCGAACCATCCCGGGACAGGGTTTGGTCAGCCCCAGCATTTT.

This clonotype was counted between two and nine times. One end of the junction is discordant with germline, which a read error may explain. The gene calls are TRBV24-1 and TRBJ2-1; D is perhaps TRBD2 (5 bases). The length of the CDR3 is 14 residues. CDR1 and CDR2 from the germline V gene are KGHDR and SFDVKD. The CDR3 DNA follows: TGTGCCACCAGGGATTATGGCACGGGGAATGAGCAGTTCTTC. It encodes CATRDYGTGNEQFF.

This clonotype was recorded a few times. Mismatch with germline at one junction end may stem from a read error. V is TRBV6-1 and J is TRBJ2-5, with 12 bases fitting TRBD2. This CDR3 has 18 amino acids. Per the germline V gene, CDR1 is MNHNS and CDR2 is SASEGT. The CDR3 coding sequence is TGCGCCAGCACCGCCGGGCTAGCGGGGGGGCCGTACCAAGAGACCCAGTACTTC. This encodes CASTAGLAGGPYQETQYF.

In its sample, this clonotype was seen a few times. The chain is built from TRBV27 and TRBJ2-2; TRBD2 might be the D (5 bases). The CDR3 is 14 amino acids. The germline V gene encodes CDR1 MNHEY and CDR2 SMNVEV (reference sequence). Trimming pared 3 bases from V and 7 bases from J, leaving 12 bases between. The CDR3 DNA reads TGTGCCAGCAGTTTCGGGGATTCGGGCGGGGAGCTGTTTTTT. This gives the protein CASSFGDSGGELFF.

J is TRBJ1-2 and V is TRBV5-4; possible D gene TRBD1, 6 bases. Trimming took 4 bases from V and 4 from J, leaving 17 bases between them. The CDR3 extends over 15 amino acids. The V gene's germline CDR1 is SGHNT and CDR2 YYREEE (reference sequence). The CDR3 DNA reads TGTGCCAGCAGCCCGAGCAGGGACAAACGCTATGGCTACACCTTC. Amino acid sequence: CASSPSRDKRYGYTF.

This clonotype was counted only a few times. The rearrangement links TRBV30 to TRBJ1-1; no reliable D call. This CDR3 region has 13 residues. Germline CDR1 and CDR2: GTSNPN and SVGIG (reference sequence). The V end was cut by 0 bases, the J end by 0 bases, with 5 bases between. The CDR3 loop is CAWSVLVNTEAFF. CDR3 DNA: TGTGCCTGGAGTGTACTGGTGAACACTGAAGCTTTCTTT.

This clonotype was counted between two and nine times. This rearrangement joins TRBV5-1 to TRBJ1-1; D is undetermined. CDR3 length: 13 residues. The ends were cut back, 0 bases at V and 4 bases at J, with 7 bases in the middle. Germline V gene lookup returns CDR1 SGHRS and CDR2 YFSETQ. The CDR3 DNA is TGCGCCAGCAGCTTGGCACATATCACTGAAGCTTTCTTT. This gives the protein CASSLAHITEAFF.

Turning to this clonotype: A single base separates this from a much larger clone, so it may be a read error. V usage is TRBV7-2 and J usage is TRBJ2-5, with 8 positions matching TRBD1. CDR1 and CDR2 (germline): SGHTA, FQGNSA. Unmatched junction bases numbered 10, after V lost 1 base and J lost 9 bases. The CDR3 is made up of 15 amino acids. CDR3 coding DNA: TGTGCCAGCAGCTTAGACGGACAGGGCAGGGAGGCCCAGTACTTC. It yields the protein CASSLDGQGREAQYF. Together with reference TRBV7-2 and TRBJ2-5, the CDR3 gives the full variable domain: GAGVSQSPSNKVTEKGKDVELRCDPISGHTALYWYRQSLGQGLEFLIYFQGNSAPDKSGLPSDRFSAERTGGSVSTLTIQRTQQEDSAVYLCASSLDGQGREAQYFGPGTRLLVL.

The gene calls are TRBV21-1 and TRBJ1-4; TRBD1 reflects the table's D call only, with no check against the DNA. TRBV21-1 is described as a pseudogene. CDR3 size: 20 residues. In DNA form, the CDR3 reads TGTGCCAGCAGCACTTCCGGGACGGGGAGGCTGCTTACAACTAATGAAAAACTGTTTTTT. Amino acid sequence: CASSTSGTGRLLTTNEKLFF.

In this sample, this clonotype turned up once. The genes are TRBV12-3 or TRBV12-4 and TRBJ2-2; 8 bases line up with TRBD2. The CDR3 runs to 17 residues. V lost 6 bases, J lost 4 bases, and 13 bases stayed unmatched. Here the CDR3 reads CASSPGGRALGTGELFF. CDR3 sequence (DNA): TGTGCCAGCAGCCCGGGGGGGAGGGCCCTCGGCACCGGGGAGCTGTTTTTT.

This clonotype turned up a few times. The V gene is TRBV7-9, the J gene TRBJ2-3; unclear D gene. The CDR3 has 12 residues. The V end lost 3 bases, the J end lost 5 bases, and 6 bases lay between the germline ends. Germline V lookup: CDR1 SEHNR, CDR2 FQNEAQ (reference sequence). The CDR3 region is CASSFDIDTQYF. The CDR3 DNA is TGTGCCAGCAGCTTCGATATAGATACGCAGTATTTT.

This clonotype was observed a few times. CDR3 sequence reads: CASSSDRATKNIQYF. CDR3 DNA sequence: TGTGCCAGCAGTTCCGACAGGGCCACCAAAAACATTCAGTACTTC. This sequence joins TRBV27 and TRBJ2-4; 7 bases are shared with TRBD1. Looked up from germline, CDR1 is MNHEY and CDR2 is SMNVEV (reference sequence). The J segment lost 2 bases and the V segment lost 4 bases, leaving 5 bases of the junction unmatched. The CDR3 loop spans 15 amino acids.

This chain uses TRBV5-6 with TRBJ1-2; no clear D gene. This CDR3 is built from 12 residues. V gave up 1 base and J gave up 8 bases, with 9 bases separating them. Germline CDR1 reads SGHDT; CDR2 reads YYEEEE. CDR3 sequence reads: CASSLWTQGYTF. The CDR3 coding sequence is TGTGCCAGCAGCTTGTGGACCCAAGGCTACACCTTC.